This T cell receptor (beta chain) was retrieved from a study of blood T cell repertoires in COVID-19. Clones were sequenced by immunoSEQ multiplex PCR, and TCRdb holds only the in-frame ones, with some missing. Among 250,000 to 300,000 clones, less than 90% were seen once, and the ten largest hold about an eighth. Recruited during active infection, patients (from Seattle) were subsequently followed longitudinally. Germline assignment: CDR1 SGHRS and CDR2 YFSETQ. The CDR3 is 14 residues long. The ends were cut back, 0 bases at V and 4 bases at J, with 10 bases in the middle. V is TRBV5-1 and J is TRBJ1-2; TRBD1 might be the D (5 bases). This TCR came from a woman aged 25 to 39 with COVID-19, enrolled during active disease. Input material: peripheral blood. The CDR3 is CASSLDRTSYGYTF. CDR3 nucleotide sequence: TGCGCCAGCAGCTTGGACAGGACTAGCTATGGCTACACCTTC.